These T cell receptor beta chains were read from a single sample in a study of cytotoxic CD8 clonotypes in ibrutinib-treated CLL. The protocol was immunoSEQ multiplex PCR, while the TCRdb copy is restricted to in-frame clones and leaves out a portion. The sample records around 330,000 clones, under 70% being singletons. The sequenced sample was PBMCs, obtained after 36 months of ibrutinib treatment. Source of these receptors: a human donor with chronic lymphocytic leukemia. CDR3s include the opening cysteine and the closing phenylalanine or tryptophan. The order of the fields is clone size, V gene, CDR3 protein. Only some rows state a clone size, as once, few, many or a class for expanded clones.

clone size: .; V gene: TRBV5-1; CDR3 protein: CASSLGLVETQYF
clone size: .; V gene: TRBV10-3; CDR3 protein: CAINAPGGDYGYTF
clone size: .; V gene: TRBV6-5; CDR3 protein: CASSQISRDNEQFF
clone size: .; V gene: TRBV15; CDR3 protein: CATSGEGVRTGELFF
clone size: .; V gene: TRBV7-6; CDR3 protein: CASSLGKAQPQHF
clone size: .; V gene: TRBV18; CDR3 protein: CASSPPRSLYGYTF
clone size: .; V gene: TRBV5-1; CDR3 protein: CASSEMTGDHYGYTF
clone size: .; V gene: TRBV4-1; CDR3 protein: CASSPSSNNEQFF
clone size: few; V gene: TRBV12-5; CDR3 protein: CASGLVWSSDYNEQFF
clone size: .; V gene: TRBV25-1; CDR3 protein: CATPRGNVGYTF